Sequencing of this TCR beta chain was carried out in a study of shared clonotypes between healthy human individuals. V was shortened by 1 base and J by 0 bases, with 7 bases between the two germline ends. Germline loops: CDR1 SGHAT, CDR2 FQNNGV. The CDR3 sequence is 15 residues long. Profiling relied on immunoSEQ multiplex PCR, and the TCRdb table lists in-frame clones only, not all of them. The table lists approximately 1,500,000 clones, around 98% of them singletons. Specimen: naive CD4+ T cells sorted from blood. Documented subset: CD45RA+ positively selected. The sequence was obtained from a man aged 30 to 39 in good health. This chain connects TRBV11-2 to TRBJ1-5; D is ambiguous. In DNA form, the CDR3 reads TGTGCCAGCAGCTTAGCGGATAATAGCAATCAGCCCCAGCATTTT. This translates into CASSLADNSNQPQHF.